This T cell receptor beta chain is from a study of CD8 T cells in ankylosing spondylitis (dated by TCRdb to the late 2010s). For the study in its entirety: T cell receptor beta repertoires were profiled in healthy donors and ankylosing spondylitis patients so that disease-linked TCR variants could be found. Peripheral blood was sampled, and synovial fluid was additionally collected from ankylosing spondylitis patients. The full study cohort comprised roughly 24 ankylosing spondylitis patients and 110 or so healthy donors.

The CDR3 numbers 13 residues from cysteine through phenylalanine. The DNA shown is the 39-base CDR3, in frame from base 1. The germline V gene (reference sequence) supplies CDR1 MNHEY and CDR2 SMNVEV. Trimming costs V 1 base and J 7 bases, and their ends lie 8 bases apart. For this clonotype: The antigen it binds to is not known. No quality values exist for individual bases; no much larger clone is one base distant.

Data came from an Illumina HiSeq 2500. Quantitative 5'-RACE with molecular barcodes was the method used to prepare the TCR beta libraries. Turning to the authors' computational methods: Disease-linked TCR variants were identified with a new computational method built on a probabilistic model of VDJ rearrangement. The raw public data were reprocessed by TCRdb itself: fastp quality trimming at Q25, MiXCR clonotype calling, in-frame beta chains only. Rows are unified per CDR3 protein, each entry keeping the most common DNA and genes. TCRdb's processing, not the authors', yielded these V and J calls. The sample records 350,000 or so distinct CDR3 sequences, 11% of which are singletons. The ten largest clones represent roughly 9% of the sample. Here is what the overall study found, with its caveats: Blood from ankylosing spondylitis patients appeared to be characterized by a TCR beta motif made up of several highly homologous amino acid variants. The disease-linked clones were reported as significantly enriched in matched synovial fluid samples from ankylosing spondylitis patients. Some motif variants had previously been reported in the synovial fluid and blood of reactive arthritis patients, which suggests shared mechanisms of disease initiation. In peripheral blood, the disease-linked clones were found at relatively low frequencies and had a CD8+ phenotype.

Recombination joined TRBV27 with TRBJ1-5, and TRBD1 may be the D gene, going by 5 matching bases. This sequence originates from a female donor with ankylosing spondylitis or in good health (not recorded which). Sequencing was done on a sample of blood, either unsorted or a sorted T cell fraction (not recorded which). The CDR3 protein: CASSLLRGQPQHF. Read as DNA, the sequence is TGTGCCAGCAGTTTATTACGGGGGCAGCCCCAGCATTTT.